A single sample is the source of the 4 T cell receptor beta chains below, sequenced in a study of T-cell reconstitution after alpha-beta-depleted transplantation in children. Construction of the TCRbeta library involved unique molecular identifiers. Each CDR3 protein is one row after TCRdb ran MiXCR on the PCR reads. Of around 450,000 distinct CDR3 sequences detected, roughly a tenth appear once; the ten largest clones hold around 2%. This specimen consisted of PBMCs, obtained before TCRalphabeta/CD19-depleted stem cell transplant. These receptors came from a child aged 2-15 years with inherited bone marrow failure, due to receive a stem cell transplant.

The J gene is TRBJ1-3, the V gene TRBV18; D is ambiguous. V shed 0 bases and J shed 4 bases, with 7 bases lying between them. CDR3 length: 14 amino acids. The germline gives CDR1 KGHSH, CDR2 LQKENI. The CDR3 is CASSPPSGGNTIYF. For the CDR3, the DNA is TGTGCCAGCTCACCACCGTCAGGAGGAAACACCATATATTTT. Full variable domain (rest looked up from reference TRBV18 and TRBJ1-3): NAGVMQNPRHLVRRRGQEARLRCSPMKGHSHVYWYRQLPEEGLKFMVYLQKENIIDESGMPKERFSAEFPKEGPSILRIQQVVRGDSAAYFCASSPPSGGNTIYFGEGSWLTVV.

In this sample, this clonotype turned up many times. This CDR3 is CSVRPDTQYF. CDR3 in DNA: TGCAGCGTTCGGCCAGATACGCAGTATTTT. V is TRBV29-1 and J is TRBJ2-3; unclear D gene. The germline V and J ends were trimmed by 5 bases and 4 bases, with 4 bases remaining between them. Germline CDR1 SQVTM, CDR2 ANQGSEA. The CDR3 runs 10 residues.

This clonotype was detected only a few times. The genes are TRBV30 and TRBJ2-7; the D is unclear. The V gene's germline CDR1 is GTSNPN and CDR2 SVGIG (reference sequence). Trimming removed 1 base from V and 0 bases from J, with 10 bases in between. This CDR3 spans 14 amino acids. This CDR3 reads CAWSARTNSYEQYF. DNA for the CDR3: TGTGCCTGGAGTGCCCGCACTAACTCCTACGAGCAGTACTTC.

This clonotype was counted many times. J is TRBJ1-1 and V is TRBV12-3 or TRBV12-4, with a possible D match to TRBD1 (5 bases). Trimming removed 2 bases from V and 0 bases from J, with 7 bases in between. CDR3 length: 14 residues. CDR3 bases: TGTGCCAGCAGTTTAAGGACACTGAACACTGAAGCTTTCTTT. This codes for CASSLRTLNTEAFF.